These 27 T cell receptor beta chains share one sample of origin, sequenced in a study. TCRdb analysed the 5' RACE reads with MiXCR anew, one entry per CDR3 protein. The sample includes about 54,000 distinct CDR3 sequences, roughly 15% of them seen just once. Sequencing input: naive CD4+ T cells sorted from blood. Subset denoted: naive CD4+ T cells, CD4+CD45RA+CD25-. These receptor sequences come from a female donor with breast cancer.

This clonotype showed up many times. The chain is built from TRBV20-1 and TRBJ2-2; 7 positions agree with TRBD2. Looked up from germline, CDR1 is DFQATT and CDR2 is SNEGSKA (reference sequence). CDR3 size: 13 residues. Trimming took 5 bases from V and 1 from J; bases not matched to a gene: 1. The CDR3 region is CSAPSGNTGELFF. The CDR3 DNA reads TGCAGTGCTCCTAGCGGGAACACCGGGGAGCTGTTTTTT.

The V call is TRBV24-1, the J call TRBJ2-1, with D possibly called TRBD1 or TRBD2 (5 bases each). The germline V gene has CDR1 KGHDR and CDR2 SFDVKD. The germline V and J ends were trimmed by 3 bases and 8 bases, with 16 bases remaining between them. CDR3 length: 15 residues. The CDR3 here is CATSDPVTGAHEQFF. Here the CDR3 DNA reads TGTGCCACCAGTGATCCCGTCACCGGGGCTCATGAGCAGTTCTTC.

This clonotype was detected ten times or more. This chain links TRBV7-2 with TRBJ2-3, with 9 bases fitting TRBD1. Germline V gene sequence: CDR1 SGHTA, CDR2 FQGNSA. The CDR3 has 16 amino acids. Losses at the gene ends were 2 bases for V and 4 bases for J; bases not matched to a gene: 7. The CDR3 bases are TGTGCCAGCAGCTTACGGGGGACAGGGAGTGCAGATACGCAGTATTTT. Its translation is CASSLRGTGSADTQYF.

In regard to this clonotype: A much larger clone sits a single nucleotide away, making a read error possible. No conserved phenylalanine or tryptophan ends this CDR3, so it is likely a read error. The chain employs TRBV20-1 and TRBJ2-2; D is ambiguous. Germline CDR1 reads DFQATT; CDR2 reads SNEGSKA (reference sequence). Trimming cost V 3 bases and J 6 bases, with 14 bases left between them. This CDR3 has 14 amino acids. DNA for the CDR3: TGCAGTGCTAGTGACCGGAGTAGTTCCGGGGAGCTGTTTCTT. Encoded protein: CSASDRSSSGELFL.

With respect to this clonotype: This could be a read error, since a much larger clone is one nucleotide away. The V and J genes are TRBV9 and TRBJ2-2; perhaps TRBD1 as D (5 bases). Germline lookup yields CDR1 SGDLS and CDR2 YYNGEE. V shed 5 bases and J shed 1 base, with 9 bases lying between them. This CDR3 spans 14 amino acids. The CDR3 nucleotides read TGTGCCAGCAGGCTCAGGGAGAACACCGGGGAGCTGTTTTTT. Translated, it gives CASRLRENTGELFF.

This clonotype occurred a few times. The germline gene is not matched at one end of the junction; a read error may be the cause. The chain has TRBV7-2 and TRBJ2-6; D call uncertain. Germline loops: CDR1 SGHTA, CDR2 FQGNSA. The CDR3 extends over 15 amino acids. The CDR3 sequence: CASRLGSTGANVLTF. The CDR3 DNA is TGTGCCAGCAGGTTAGGGTCTACTGGGGCCAACGTCCTGACTTTC.

The gene calls are TRBV3-1 and TRBJ1-3; D may be TRBD1 (5 bases). Trimming removed 6 bases at V and 3 bases at J, with 21 bases between. Germline lookup yields CDR1 LGHDT and CDR2 YNNKEL (reference sequence). CDR3 size: 17 residues. The CDR3 protein is CASRGTAGGFYGNTIYF. CDR3 bases: TGTGCCAGCAGGGGGACGGCTGGAGGCTTTTATGGAAACACCATATATTTT.

Written as DNA, the CDR3 is TGCAGCGTTGAAGAAGGAGTTGAGCAGTTCTTC. It yields the protein CSVEEGVEQFF. The chain employs TRBV29-1 and TRBJ2-1, with unresolved D. Germline assignment: CDR1 SQVTM and CDR2 ANQGSEA. Between the trimmed V and J ends, which lost 0 bases and 9 bases, there was a span of 6 bases. CDR3 size: 11 residues.

This chain links TRBV24-1 with TRBJ2-1; 10 bases align to TRBD2. Germline CDR1 is KGHDR and CDR2 is SFDVKD. CDR3 length equals 15 residues. V gave up 5 bases and J gave up 3 bases; unmatched junction bases: 3. The CDR3 loop reads CATSGGLAVYNEQFF. CDR3 sequence (DNA): TGTGCCACCAGTGGAGGACTAGCGGTCTACAATGAGCAGTTCTTC.

This clonotype appeared a few times. The chain has TRBV4-1 and TRBJ2-4, with D perhaps TRBD1 (6 bases). The CDR3 runs to 15 residues. V was clipped by 1 base and J by 10 bases, with 17 bases between them. Germline V gives CDR1 MGHRA, CDR2 YSYEKL. This CDR3 reads CASSQGQDKDAIQYF. The CDR3 DNA sequence: TGCGCCAGCAGCCAAGGACAGGACAAGGATGCGATTCAGTACTTC.

The sample holds many counts of this clonotype. The CDR3 nucleotides are TGTGCCAGCTCCCAGGGTAGCAATCAGCCCCAGCATTTT. It translates to CASSQGSNQPQHF. The chain couples TRBV18 to TRBJ1-5, with D perhaps matching TRBD1 (5 bases). V shed 6 bases and J shed 0 bases, with 6 bases lying between them. The CDR3 has 13 amino acids. Germline-derived CDR1 and CDR2 are KGHSH and LQKENI.

A remark on this clonotype: This could be a read error, since a much larger clone is one nucleotide away. The V gene is TRBV18, the J gene TRBJ1-1, with 7 bases aligning to TRBD1. The CDR3 length is 15 residues. Germline CDR1 KGHSH, CDR2 LQKENI. The V gene end was trimmed by 0 bases and the J gene end by 3 bases; junction bases not matched to a gene: 4. CDR3 sequence reads: CASSPPTGQDTEAFF. Written as DNA, the CDR3 is TGTGCCAGCTCACCACCAACAGGACAGGACACTGAAGCTTTCTTT.

Here the CDR3 reads CASSQATGINTEAFF. The CDR3 DNA is TGCGCCAGCAGCCAGGCGACAGGTATCAACACTGAAGCTTTCTTT. The V gene is TRBV4-3, the J gene TRBJ1-1; D is perhaps TRBD1 (6 bases). Between the trimmed V and J ends, which lost 3 bases and 2 bases, there was a span of 13 bases. CDR1 and CDR2 from the germline V gene are LGHNA and YSLEER. The CDR3 sequence is 15 residues long.

This clonotype was counted ten times or more. The chain uses TRBV10-3 and TRBJ1-2; D is unclear. This CDR3 has 13 residues. In germline, CDR1 is ENHRY, CDR2 SYGVKD. V was cut by 2 bases and J by 6 bases, with 10 bases left in between. The CDR3 DNA sequence: TGTGCCATCAGTGAGAAGTCAGCCGATGGCTACACCTTC. This translates into CAISEKSADGYTF.

This clonotype has a handful of counts. The rearrangement uses TRBV2 and TRBJ1-5, with TRBD1 identical over 7 bases. The CDR3 length is 15 residues. Trimming took 1 base from V and 6 from J; bases not matched to a gene: 6. The germline V gene has CDR1 SNHLY and CDR2 FYNNEI. Here the CDR3 DNA reads TGTGCCAGCAGTGAAGGACAGGGATCCGGTCAGCCCCAGCATTTT. Amino acids: CASSEGQGSGQPQHF.

This clonotype was detected a few times. Here the CDR3 reads CSASARGAANEKLFF. The CDR3 bases are TGCAGTGCTAGCGCTCGGGGGGCTGCTAATGAAAAACTGTTTTTT. The gene calls are TRBV20-1 and TRBJ1-4; a possible D gene is TRBD1 (6 bases). The CDR3 contains 15 residues. Germline V lookup: CDR1 DFQATT, CDR2 SNEGSKA (reference sequence). Trimming left V 3 bases short and J 3 bases short, with 14 bases between.

V is TRBV7-2 and J is TRBJ1-4; D gene ambiguous. The CDR3 consists of 14 residues. Germline CDR1 SGHTA, CDR2 FQGNSA. V dropped 3 bases and J dropped 7 bases, with 12 bases sitting between them. The CDR3: CASSFRTETEKLFF. The CDR3 DNA reads TGTGCCAGCAGCTTCCGGACCGAAACTGAAAAACTGTTTTTT.

The chain combines TRBV28 with TRBJ1-2, with no clear D. Deletions cut 3 bases from V and 8 bases from J, with 19 bases between. This CDR3 contains 15 residues. Looked up from germline, CDR1 is MDHEN and CDR2 is SYDVKM. The CDR3 is CASSLRRGGSRGYTF. In nucleotides, the CDR3 is TGTGCCAGCAGTTTGCGGAGAGGAGGCTCCAGGGGCTACACCTTC.

The CDR3 here is CASLSRTGTEEQYF. The CDR3, as DNA: TGCGCCAGCTTATCCAGGACAGGGACAGAAGAGCAGTACTTC. This chain joins TRBV5-1 and TRBJ2-7; 8 bases agree with TRBD1. The CDR3 contains 14 residues. V gave up 7 bases and J gave up 7 bases; unmatched junction bases: 13. CDR1 and CDR2 from the germline V gene are SGHRS and YFSETQ.

This clonotype came up a few times. The chain recombines TRBV7-2 with TRBJ2-1; possible D gene TRBD2, 5 bases. CDR3 size: 15 residues. Germline-derived CDR1 and CDR2 are SGHTA and FQGNSA. V was cut by 1 base and J by 5 bases, with 12 bases left in between. The CDR3 DNA reads as TGTGCCAGCAGCTTAGTTGGACTCAGCAACAATGAGCAGTTCTTC. Its protein is CASSLVGLSNNEQFF.

In its sample, this clonotype was seen many times. V is TRBV20-1 and J is TRBJ2-5, with D perhaps matching TRBD2 (6 bases). The CDR3 runs to 14 residues. V lost 3 bases and J 4 bases, leaving 15 bases between the germline ends. CDR1 is DFQATT, CDR2 SNEGSKA, per germline (reference sequence). CDR3 amino acids: CSASRQGGRETQYF. The CDR3 region has the DNA TGCAGTGCTAGTCGTCAGGGAGGCCGAGAGACCCAGTACTTC.

This clonotype was seen many times. The genes are TRBV6-6 and TRBJ1-5; TRBD1 matches 10 bases. The CDR3 is 17 residues long. The germline V gene encodes CDR1 MNHNY and CDR2 SVGAGI (reference sequence). V lost 0 bases and J lost 4; bases outside the gene matches: 6. The CDR3 sequence is CASSYSGQGIRNQPQHF. In DNA form, the CDR3 reads TGTGCCAGCAGTTACTCGGGACAGGGGATTAGAAATCAGCCCCAGCATTTT.

To note about this clonotype: This may be a read error: a much more frequent sequence differs by one nucleotide. In this CDR3 the conserved last residue, phenylalanine or tryptophan, is missing, so a read error is likely. The chain employs TRBV6-1 and TRBJ2-4, with no clear D. The CDR3 is made up of 15 amino acids. Germline-derived CDR1 and CDR2 are MNHNS and SASEGT. V was trimmed by 3 bases and J by 5 bases, leaving 14 bases between them. CDR3 sequence (DNA): TGTGCCAGCAGTGACCTCTACCCTCTACAAAACATTCAGTACTAC. It specifies CASSDLYPLQNIQYY.

The J gene is TRBJ2-1, the V gene TRBV19; D is perhaps TRBD1 (5 bases). The CDR3 length is 13 residues. V lost 5 bases and J lost 10, with 15 bases in between. Germline-derived CDR1 and CDR2 are LNHDA and SQIVND (reference sequence). CDR3 region: CASSLQGKREQFF. In nucleotides, the CDR3 is TGTGCCAGTAGTCTTCAGGGCAAAAGGGAGCAGTTCTTC.

This clonotype was counted only a few times. The chain uses TRBV18 and TRBJ1-1, with D unclear. V dropped 2 bases and J dropped 2 bases, with 3 bases sitting between them. The CDR3 is made up of 12 amino acids. CDR1 and CDR2 (germline): KGHSH, LQKENI. CDR3 region: CASSPYNTEAFF. In nucleotides, the CDR3 is TGTGCCAGCTCACCATATAACACTGAAGCTTTCTTT.

The chain has TRBV20-1 and TRBJ2-7; D possibly corresponds to TRBD1 (6 bases). V lost 6 bases and J 1 base, leaving 13 bases between the germline ends. This CDR3 has 13 amino acids. Germline V lookup: CDR1 DFQATT, CDR2 SNEGSKA (reference sequence). The CDR3 coding sequence is TGCAGTGCCCCCGGACAGTATTCCTACGAGCAGTACTTC. This encodes CSAPGQYSYEQYF.

V and J are TRBV19 and TRBJ1-5, with 8 nucleotides matching TRBD1. Germline trimming cut 8 bases from V and 1 base from J; bases unmatched to any gene: 4. Germline-derived CDR1 and CDR2 are LNHDA and SQIVND (reference sequence). The CDR3 is made up of 14 amino acids. The CDR3 sequence is CASETGVSNQPQHF. CDR3 nucleotide sequence: TGTGCCAGTGAGACAGGGGTCAGCAATCAGCCCCAGCATTTT.